The subject of this entry is one TCR beta chain. Repertoires were generated with immunoSEQ multiplex PCR, while TCRdb's copy carries only in-frame clones and drops some. The sample consists of 110,000 or so clones, about 75% of them appearing once. The source of the sample is a study of blood T cell repertoires in COVID-19. Germline CDR1 and CDR2: SGHTA and FQGNSA. The length of the CDR3 is 17 residues. V dropped 1 base and J dropped 0 bases, with 12 bases sitting between them. The sequenced sample consisted of peripheral blood. This clonotype was obtained from a woman between 65 and 79 years old with acute or convalescent COVID-19. J is TRBJ1-4 and V is TRBV7-2; D ambiguous. DNA for the CDR3: TGTGCCAGCAGCTTAGATTTTTCGAGTGCAACTAATGAAAAACTGTTTTTT. Translated: CASSLDFSSATNEKLFF.